The 20 T cell receptor beta chains below were found in one sample sequenced in a study of T cell repertoires in cytomegalovirus infection. TCRdb called the reads again in MiXCR, with one record for every CDR3 protein. The profile shows approximately 500,000 distinct CDR3 sequences, about 15% of them singletons. Material: CD8+ T cells from PBMCs. The receptors come from a human donor in good health (CMV status not recorded). Some clones in this sample may be carry-over from other donors' samples.

This clonotype was detected ten times or more. The chain couples TRBV14 to TRBJ2-7, with 7 nucleotides matching TRBD1. J was trimmed by 5 bases and V by 4 bases; bases with no gene match: 8. The CDR3 is 14 residues long. CDR1 SGHDN and CDR2 FVKESK come from the germline V gene. The CDR3 bases are TGTGCCAGCAGCCTGGGACAGAGGCTGAACGAGCAGTACTTC. It specifies CASSLGQRLNEQYF. Full variable domain (remainder filled in from reference TRBV14 and TRBJ2-7): EAGVTQFPSHSVIEKGQTVTLRCDPISGHDNLYWYRRVMGKEIKFLLHFVKESKQDESGMPNNRFLAERTGGTYSTLKVQPAELEDSGVYFCASSLGQRLNEQYFGPGTRLTVT.

This chain links TRBV27 with TRBJ2-2; 8 bases map to TRBD2. The CDR3 length is 15 residues. Germline loops: CDR1 MNHEY, CDR2 SMNVEV (reference sequence). The J segment lost 5 bases and the V segment lost 2 bases, leaving 4 bases of the junction unmatched. In nucleotides, the CDR3 is TGTGCCAGCAGTTTACTGGGACTAGAAACCGGGGAGCTGTTTTTT. It is translated as CASSLLGLETGELFF.

The chain recombines TRBV29-1 with TRBJ1-1, with D perhaps matching TRBD1 (6 bases). The germline gives CDR1 SQVTM, CDR2 ANQGSEA. The CDR3 loop spans 13 amino acids. V dropped 7 bases and J dropped 5 bases, with 17 bases sitting between them. The CDR3 reads CSATSYTGTEAFF. CDR3 bases: TGCAGCGCAACCTCCTATACAGGGACTGAAGCTTTCTTT.

The V gene is TRBV27, the J gene TRBJ2-2; possible D gene TRBD1, 5 bases. Between the trimmed V and J ends, which lost 3 bases and 13 bases, there was a span of 21 bases. Germline lookup yields CDR1 MNHEY and CDR2 SMNVEV (reference sequence). The CDR3 spans 15 residues. CDR3 sequence (DNA): TGTGCCAGCAGTTTCGGGCAGGGCTCTACCGTTGGGCTGTTTTTT. Translating it yields CASSFGQGSTVGLFF.

This clonotype was observed at least ten times. The rearrangement uses TRBV6-5 and TRBJ2-2, with TRBD1 as a possible D gene (5 bases). The germline CDR1 and CDR2 sequences are MNHEY and SVGAGI. V lost 6 bases and J lost 1, with 15 bases in between. The CDR3 is made up of 16 amino acids. The CDR3 sequence: CASRPFWGENTGELFF. For the CDR3, the DNA is TGTGCCAGCAGACCCTTTTGGGGCGAGAACACCGGGGAGCTGTTTTTT.

The chain combines TRBV7-9 with TRBJ2-7, with D maybe TRBD1 (5 bases). The V end was cut by 2 bases, the J end by 2 bases, with 10 bases between. Germline V gene sequence: CDR1 SEHNR, CDR2 FQNEAQ (reference sequence). CDR3 length equals 14 residues. CDR3 protein: CASSLSRAPYEQYF. The CDR3 DNA sequence: TGTGCCAGCAGCTTATCCAGGGCCCCCTACGAGCAGTACTTC.

The CDR3: CASSLTPFREQTYEQYF. The DNA for the CDR3 is TGTGCCAGCAGCTTGACTCCCTTCCGGGAGCAAACCTACGAGCAGTACTTC. This chain uses TRBV5-6 with TRBJ2-7, with D perhaps matching TRBD2 (6 bases). Trimming took off 1 base at V and 2 bases at J, with 19 bases between the two ends. This CDR3 contains 17 residues. Germline CDR1 is SGHDT and CDR2 is YYEEEE.

This clonotype showed up many times. The V and J genes are TRBV7-6 and TRBJ2-3; a possible D gene is TRBD2 (6 bases). V dropped 2 bases and J dropped 4 bases, with 10 bases sitting between them. CDR1 SGHVS and CDR2 FNYEAQ come from the germline V gene. The CDR3 covers 14 residues. The CDR3 loop is CASSLLAYADTQYF. DNA of the CDR3: TGTGCCAGCAGCTTACTAGCGTATGCAGATACGCAGTATTTT.

The chain links TRBV20-1 to TRBJ2-7; 11 bases align to TRBD1. The CDR3 has 16 amino acids. J lost 1 base, V lost 2 bases, and 7 bases had no gene match. Per the germline V gene, CDR1 is DFQATT and CDR2 is SNEGSKA (reference sequence). The CDR3 coding sequence is TGCAGTGCTAGACTAGGATGGGACAGGGGGTCCTACGAGCAGTACTTC. Its translation is CSARLGWDRGSYEQYF.

Only a few counts were recorded for this clonotype. V is TRBV6-5 and J is TRBJ1-2; no firm D call. This CDR3 has 14 amino acids. Between the trimmed V and J ends, which lost 2 bases and 0 bases, there was a span of 7 bases. Germline lookup yields CDR1 MNHEY and CDR2 SVGAGI. The CDR3 region has the DNA TGTGCCAGCAGTTACGCCGCGACTAACTATGGCTACACCTTC. Encoded protein: CASSYAATNYGYTF.

The V gene is TRBV5-1, the J gene TRBJ1-1, with D maybe TRBD1 (6 bases). The CDR3 spans 15 residues. Germline V gene sequence: CDR1 SGHRS, CDR2 YFSETQ. The V end lost 4 bases, the J end lost 5 bases, and 18 bases lay between the germline ends. The CDR3 reads CASSIFSGVGTEAFF. CDR3 nucleotides: TGCGCCAGCAGCATCTTTTCAGGGGTGGGGACTGAAGCTTTCTTT.

The CDR3 DNA sequence: TGTGCCAGCAGCCAAGAGGCCCCCGGGGTGATTAATGAAAAACTGTTTTTT. The encoded protein is CASSQEAPGVINEKLFF. The V and J genes are TRBV3-1 and TRBJ1-4; D is unresolved. CDR3 length: 17 amino acids. V lost 0 bases and J 4 bases, leaving 15 bases between the germline ends. Germline CDR1 reads LGHDT; CDR2 reads YNNKEL (reference sequence).

Only a few counts were recorded for this clonotype. The chain uses TRBV10-3 and TRBJ2-3; a weak D match, TRBD2 (5 bases). Germline CDR1 is ENHRY and CDR2 is SYGVKD. V lost 2 bases to trimming and J lost 0 bases, with 9 bases between them. This CDR3 contains 15 residues. CDR3 DNA sequence: TGTGCCATCAGTGAGCCGAGCGGAAGCACAGATACGCAGTATTTT. Amino acids: CAISEPSGSTDTQYF.

The rearrangement uses TRBV9 and TRBJ2-7, with 10 nucleotides matching TRBD2. Unmatched junction bases numbered 7, after V lost 4 bases and J lost 3 bases. The germline V gene has CDR1 SGDLS and CDR2 YYNGEE. The CDR3 covers 15 residues. The chain's CDR3 is CASSQLAGENYEQYF. CDR3 sequence (DNA): TGTGCCAGCAGCCAGCTAGCGGGAGAAAACTACGAGCAGTACTTC.

Ten or more counts support this clonotype. This rearrangement joins TRBV12-3 or TRBV12-4 to TRBJ1-6; 8 bases map to TRBD1. V shed 2 bases, J shed 7 bases, and the junction held 4 bases outside the gene matches. The CDR3 has 15 residues. The CDR3: CASSLSGGENSPLHF. The CDR3, as DNA: TGTGCCAGCAGTTTATCAGGGGGCGAGAATTCACCCCTCCACTTT.

This clonotype has just a few counts. This chain links TRBV7-9 with TRBJ2-7, with D unresolved. Germline CDR1 reads SEHNR; CDR2 reads FQNEAQ (reference sequence). The CDR3 extends over 15 amino acids. Trimming cost V 1 base and J 0 bases, with 10 bases left between them. The chain's CDR3 is CASSLGGSFSYEQYF. CDR3 nucleotides: TGTGCCAGCAGCTTAGGGGGAAGCTTCTCCTACGAGCAGTACTTC.

The chain combines TRBV20-1 with TRBJ2-1, with 12 bases that match TRBD2. V shed 1 base, J shed 2 bases, and the junction held 9 bases outside the gene matches. CDR1 is DFQATT, CDR2 SNEGSKA, per germline (reference sequence). CDR3 length: 18 residues. The CDR3 loop is CSARAGLAGPHPYNEQFF. The CDR3 nucleotides are TGCAGTGCTAGAGCAGGACTAGCGGGGCCTCATCCCTACAATGAGCAGTTCTTC.

This clonotype was detected only a few times. The chain carries TRBV24-1 and TRBJ2-3; D perhaps matches TRBD1 (5 bases). Trimming left V 0 bases short and J 5 bases short, with 11 bases between. Germline loops: CDR1 KGHDR, CDR2 SFDVKD. This CDR3 region has 15 residues. CDR3 nucleotide sequence: TGTGCCACCAGTGATTTGGAATCAGGGCGAGATACGCAGTATTTT. It is translated as CATSDLESGRDTQYF.

This clonotype has more than one count but fewer than ten. The genes are TRBV19 and TRBJ2-7; 8 bases are shared with TRBD2. Per the germline V gene, CDR1 is LNHDA and CDR2 is SQIVND (reference sequence). Germline trimming cut 3 bases from V and 6 bases from J; bases unmatched to any gene: 7. The CDR3 covers 14 residues. The CDR3: CASSMRGGPGEQYF. The DNA of the CDR3 is TGTGCCAGTAGTATGCGCGGGGGGCCTGGCGAGCAGTACTTC.

This clonotype has a count of ten or more. This rearrangement joins TRBV7-8 to TRBJ1-1; 7 bases are shared with TRBD1. The CDR3 runs to 15 residues. The trim removed 2 bases at V and 1 base at J, leaving 4 bases unmatched. CDR1 is SGHVS and CDR2 is FQNEAQ in the germline V gene. The CDR3 nucleotides are TGTGCCAGCAGCTTAACCCGGGACAGGAACACTGAAGCTTTCTTT. Its protein is CASSLTRDRNTEAFF.